This T cell receptor beta chain comes out of a study of T cell repertoires in aging, cancer and after chemotherapy. Overall study: Paired samples before and after chemotherapy came from glioblastoma patients receiving temozolomide-based therapy.

Peripheral blood genomic DNA, not sorted cells or RNA, was the template. Points from the study as a whole: Healthy donors lost TCR diversity with age mainly through richness, cancer patients through richness and evenness. Across the chemotherapy interval, each cancer cohort showed higher median generation probability, suggesting thymic rebound.

This clonotype showed up just a few times. The antigen is unknown. Rearranged V-D-J TRB sequences were amplified with a mixed TRB-A/B primer pool. From the multiplex PCR reads, TCRdb called clonotypes with MiXCR, one entry per CDR3 protein. The sample includes about 1,800 distinct CDR3 sequences, 20% to 25% of them seen just once. The sample was blood. The clonotype was recovered from a human donor with a solid tumor.

The CDR3 protein is CASSPKRRATDTQYF. CDR3 DNA: TGTGCCAGCAGCCCAAAACGGCGGGCGACAGATACGCAGTATTTT. V is TRBV7-9 and J is TRBJ2-3; TRBD2 is a possible D gene (5 bases). Germline lookup yields CDR1 SEHNR and CDR2 FQNEAQ (reference sequence). This CDR3 is built from 15 residues. V lost 5 bases and J lost 3, with 15 bases in between.